This TCR beta chain was sequenced for a study of blood T cell repertoires in COVID-19. Study in general: Both acute and convalescent COVID-19 samples were obtained from the United States, Italy and Spain. T cells, B-cell-depleted T cells, or PBMCs supplied cDNA or gDNA.

Study processing details: Scientists estimated how many nucleated cells there were by amplifying reference gene primers. Repertoires were generated with immunoSEQ multiplex PCR, while TCRdb's copy carries only in-frame clones and drops some. Clone size and V and J calls were adopted from that table, with D and trimming inferred from the DNA. The sample consists of some 100,000 clones, about 88% of them appearing once. Trimming pared 3 bases from V and 1 base from J, leaving 12 bases between. Per germline, CDR1 MDHEN and CDR2 SYDVKM. The CDR3 runs 15 residues. Material for sequencing was peripheral blood. The chain carries TRBV28 and TRBJ1-2; D may be TRBD1 (5 bases). The sequence was collected from a woman older than 75 with active COVID-19. As DNA, the CDR3 is TGTGCCAGCAGTTTTTCAGGGAACATTAACTATGGCTACACCTTC. Encoded protein: CASSFSGNINYGYTF.